A few counts support the clone carrying this T cell receptor (beta chain). The data are from a study of blood T cells in healthy people across ages. Combining a sample-barcoded 5' primer with a J-beta primer mix, a second PCR ran for roughly 7 to 11 cycles. TCRdb reprocessed the 5' RACE reads via MiXCR and lists one record per CDR3 protein. The table has over 1.5 million distinct CDR3 sequences, 49% seen once; the top ten hold approximately 2.1%. From germline, CDR1 is SGHDN and CDR2 FVKESK. V dropped 1 base and J dropped 4 bases, with 14 bases sitting between them. This CDR3 contains 15 residues. The clonotype originates from a woman aged 40 to 50 in good health. Sequenced: blood. This chain joins TRBV14 and TRBJ2-7; a possible D gene is TRBD1 (5 bases). The CDR3 protein is CASSQAAGSPYEQYF. The CDR3 DNA sequence: TGTGCCAGCAGCCAAGCGGCAGGGTCCCCTTACGAGCAGTACTTC.